This T cell receptor beta chain appears in the sequencing data of a study of blood T cell repertoires in COVID-19 (dated by TCRdb to the early 2020s). Regarding the complete study: The collaborator samples originated in the United States, Italy and Spain and spanned the acute and convalescent phases of COVID-19. The prospective study material was composed of cDNA or gDNA derived from T cells, B-cell-depleted T cells, or PBMCs. The dataset comprised deeply sampled blood TCRbeta repertoires from subjects exposed to, actively infected with, or recovered from COVID-19. The repertoires were released in a freely available public database intended as a resource for research on the immune response to SARS-CoV-2. Samples came from the ongoing ImmuneRACE study (first 160 participants) plus 1,254 subjects from 6 global collaborators. Nearly every sample came with metadata listing a de-identified subject ID, COVID-19 status, age in years and sex. Where HLA class I and class II types were available, the types were taken from metadata supplied by the sample provider, not from assay-based typing.

To note about this clone: The clone's antigen remains unknown. No base quality information exists; no much larger clone differs at one position.

TCRbeta CDR3 regions were amplified from genomic DNA by means of the immunoSEQ Assay, a bias-controlled multiplex PCR. The study's own analysis went as follows. Within the assay, amplification of reference gene primers was used to estimate how many nucleated cells each sample contained. To quantify the absolute abundance of each unique TCRbeta CDR3 rearrangement, sequence reads were collapsed and filtered. For each sample, productive Simpson clonality was calculated as the square root of Simpson's diversity index across productive rearrangements. The immuneACCESS repertoire file appears here via TCRdb, limited to in-frame rearrangements. These files lack a portion of the clones; in checked studies, under half of the deficit traces to unresolved V genes, and the cause of the others is not known. V and J calls and clone size come straight from that table; D and trimming were deduced from the DNA. Here the sample has about half a million clones; approximately 85% occur a single time. The ten top clones hold roughly 3.2% of the sample.

CDR1 and CDR2, looked up from the germline V gene, are SGHTA and FQGNSA. The CDR3 runs 14 amino acids, cysteine and phenylalanine included. CDR3 DNA is the only sequence kept; it has 42 bases, read in frame from the first base. Trimming removed 2 bases from V and 6 bases from J; the gene matches leave 6 bases unexplained. The research as a whole found: The amount of clinical and demographic metadata varied by source and participant and was provided uncurated.

The collaborating institutions used their own protocols to collect whole blood in K2EDTA tubes. For TCRbeta analysis, collaborators shipped samples as frozen whole blood, isolated PBMCs, or DNA extracted from either of those sample types. This TCR came from a human donor in a cohort sampled during active COVID-19. The chain uses TRBV7-2 and TRBJ2-7; the central 8 bases match TRBD1. Specimen: peripheral blood. The nucleotides are TGTGCCAGCAGCTTATTGGGACAGGCCGGCGAGCAGTACTTC. The resulting protein is CASSLLGQAGEQYF. Beyond the CDR3, the reference TRBV7-2 and TRBJ2-7 genes provide the residues; the full variable domain reads: GAGVSQSPSNKVTEKGKDVELRCDPISGHTALYWYRQSLGQGLEFLIYFQGNSAPDKSGLPSDRFSAERTGGSVSTLTIQRTQQEDSAVYLCASSLLGQAGEQYFGPGTRLTVT.